Listed below are T cell receptor beta chains from one sample, sequenced in a study of T cell responses to AZD1222 COVID-19 vaccine. Only in-frame clones appear in the TCRdb table, and some are missing; sequencing was by immunoSEQ multiplex PCR. Here the sample spans fewer than 130,000 clones, 88% being singletons. Material: peripheral blood, obtained on day 0 of AZD1222 vaccination. The source is an adult in good health. Both conserved end residues are part of each CDR3. A D gene is named only where the DNA matches it firmly. Clone size is stated in some rows and not others, as once, few, many or a class when expanded.

CDR3 length	clone size	D gene	V gene	J gene	CDR3 DNA	CDR3 protein
15	-	TRBD2	TRBV6-5	TRBJ2-7	TGTGCCAGCTTACGACTAGCGGGAGGACTCTACGAGCAGTACTTC	CASLRLAGGLYEQYF
14	-	-	TRBV14	TRBJ2-7	TGTGCCAGCAGCCTTTCCGGGACCCCCCTCGAGCAGTACTTC	CASSLSGTPLEQYF
14	-	TRBD1	TRBV5-4	TRBJ1-6	TGTGCCAGCAGTTACGGGACAGGGGAATCACCCCTCCACTTT	CASSYGTGESPLHF
12	-	-	TRBV19	TRBJ2-2	TGTGCCAGTAGTGTAGGATTTGGGGAGCTGTTTTTT	CASSVGFGELFF
15	-	-	TRBV19	TRBJ2-1	TGTGCCAGTAGTATGTTGGGGCTTCAAGTGGATGAGCAGTTCTTC	CASSMLGLQVDEQFF
14	-	-	TRBV18	TRBJ2-7	TGTGCCAGCTCGCCCCGGGGGGCATCCTACGAGCAGTACTTC	CASSPRGASYEQYF
15	-	-	TRBV4-1	TRBJ1-2	TGCGCCAGCAGCCAAGGTCTGGTGCCGGAGTATGGCTACACCTTC	CASSQGLVPEYGYTF
13	-	TRBD1	TRBV5-5	TRBJ2-3	TGTGCCAGCACACAGGGGGTTGCAGATACGCAGTATTTT	CASTQGVADTQYF
16	-	-	TRBV18	TRBJ2-3	TGTGCCAGCTCACCATTAAGTGGGGGTAGCACAGATACGCAGTATTTT	CASSPLSGGSTDTQYF
15	once	TRBD1	TRBV9	TRBJ1-2	TGTGCCAGCAGCTTCACCCGGGACAGGGGGTATGGCTACACCTTC	CASSFTRDRGYGYTF
15	once	-	TRBV24-1	TRBJ1-5	TGTGCCACCAGTGAACAGGGAAAGGGGAACGGGCCCCAGCATTTT	CATSEQGKGNGPQHF
18	-	TRBD1	TRBV11-2	TRBJ1-2	TGTGCCAGCAGCTTAGGGGCCGGGGGACAGTTTCCTAACTATGGCTACACCTTC	CASSLGAGGQFPNYGYTF
13	-	-	TRBV6-2/TRBV6-3	TRBJ1-6	TGTGCCAGCAGTTACTCCCCGACTGCCACGGACCACTTT	CASSYSPTATDHF
15	-	TRBD2	TRBV6-5	TRBJ2-3	TGTGCCACGCGGCTAGCGGGTTCAATCAGTGATACGCAGTATTTT	CATRLAGSISDTQYF
16	-	TRBD1	TRBV18	TRBJ2-1	TGTGCCAGCTCACCGGACAGGGGGCTATCCTACAATGAGCAGTTCTTC	CASSPDRGLSYNEQFF
13	-	-	TRBV27	TRBJ1-1	TGTGCCAGCAGTTTAACTTGGAGCACTGAAGCTTTCTTT	CASSLTWSTEAFF
15	-	-	TRBV11-2	TRBJ1-5	TGTGCCAGCAGCTTAGTTGGAGGGTGGAATCAGCCCCAGCATTTT	CASSLVGGWNQPQHF
15	-	-	TRBV6-1	TRBJ1-2	TGTGCCAGCAGTGAAGTTGGTAGGGCCGGCTATGGCTACACCTTC	CASSEVGRAGYGYTF
16	-	-	TRBV19	TRBJ2-7	TGTGCCAGTAGTATAGGTTCAGGAGGAAACCCCTACGAGCAGTACTTC	CASSIGSGGNPYEQYF
14	few	TRBD1	TRBV2	TRBJ2-7	TGTGCCAGCCGGGACAGGGTGAGTTCCTACGAGCAGTACTTC	CASRDRVSSYEQYF
13	-	-	TRBV5-1	TRBJ2-7	TGCGCCAGCAGCCCGACCGGGGCATACGAGCAGTACTTC	CASSPTGAYEQYF
14	few	-	TRBV24-1	TRBJ2-1	TGTGCCACCAGTGAAGTGGGCCAAAACAATGAGCAGTTCTTC	CATSEVGQNNEQFF
14	-	-	TRBV30	TRBJ2-7	TGTGCCTGGAGTGGGGGGTACGGCTCCTACGAGCAGTACTTC	CAWSGGYGSYEQYF
13	-	-	TRBV3-1/TRBV3-2	TRBJ2-5	TGTGCCAGCAGGGAGTGGGTGGAGGAGACCCAGTACTTC	CASREWVEETQYF
16	-	-	TRBV5-1	TRBJ2-1	TGCGCCAGCAGCTTGGGACAGGTCAGCTCCTACAATGAGCAGTTCTTC	CASSLGQVSSYNEQFF
16	-	TRBD1	TRBV9	TRBJ2-7	TGTGCCAGCAGCGCCCGGGACAGGGGCCTTTCCTACGAGCAGTACTTC	CASSARDRGLSYEQYF
12	-	-	TRBV9	TRBJ1-2	TGTGCCAGCAGCGTAGCAGGGGATGGCTACACCTTC	CASSVAGDGYTF
13	-	-	TRBV2	TRBJ1-6	TGTGCCAGCACCGGGACTTTTTTTTCACCCCTCCACTTT	CASTGTFFSPLHF
17	-	TRBD1	TRBV30	TRBJ2-1	TGTGCCTGGGGGACAGTAACTCCATGGAGCCAATACAATGAGCAGTTCTTC	CAWGTVTPWSQYNEQFF
11	-	-	TRBV9	TRBJ1-2	TGTGCCAGCAGCGGGTCCATAACCTACACCTTC	CASSGSITYTF
17	-	TRBD2	TRBV7-6	TRBJ2-3	TGTGCCAGCAGCAAACCGGGACTAGCGGAGAGCACAGATACGCAGTATTTT	CASSKPGLAESTDTQYF
15	-	TRBD1	TRBV24-1	TRBJ1-2	TGTGCCACCAGTGACGGAGGACAGGCCGGCGATGGCTACACCTTC	CATSDGGQAGDGYTF
17	-	-	TRBV11-2	TRBJ1-5	TGTGCCAGCAGCGCAGGTCGGGGCCGGGGATCCAATCAGCCCCAGCATTTT	CASSAGRGRGSNQPQHF